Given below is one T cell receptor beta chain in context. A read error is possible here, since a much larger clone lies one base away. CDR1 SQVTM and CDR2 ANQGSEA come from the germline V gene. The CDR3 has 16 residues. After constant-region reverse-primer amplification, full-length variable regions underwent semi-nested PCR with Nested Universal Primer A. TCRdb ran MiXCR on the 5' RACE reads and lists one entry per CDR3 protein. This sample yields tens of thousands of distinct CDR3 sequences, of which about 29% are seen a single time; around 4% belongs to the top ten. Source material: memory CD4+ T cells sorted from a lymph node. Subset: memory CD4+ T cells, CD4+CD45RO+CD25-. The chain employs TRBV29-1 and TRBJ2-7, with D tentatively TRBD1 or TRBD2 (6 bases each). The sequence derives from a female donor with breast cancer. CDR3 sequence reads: CCVVVGGQYPFYEQYF. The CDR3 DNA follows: TGCTGCGTTGTGGTGGGGGGACAATACCCATTCTACGAGCAGTACTTC.